The 25 T cell receptor beta chains below were found in one sample sequenced in a study of T-cell reconstitution after alpha-beta-depleted transplantation in children. Using unique molecular identifiers, the investigators prepared the TCRbeta library. One entry per CDR3 protein, called by TCRdb with MiXCR from the PCR reads. Here the sample spans around 270,000 distinct CDR3 sequences, around a tenth being singletons. The sequencing used PBMCs, collected before TCRalphabeta/CD19-depleted stem cell transplant. The receptors here all came from a boy under two years old with acute myeloid leukemia, due to receive a stem cell transplant.

This clonotype has only a few counts. The chain joins TRBV20-1 to TRBJ1-5, with a weak D call TRBD1 (6 bases). V was pared by 4 bases and J by 0 bases, with 16 bases between. Germline values: CDR1 DFQATT, CDR2 SNEGSKA (reference sequence). The CDR3 sequence is 16 residues long. The chain's CDR3 is CSAISGVPHSNQPQHF. CDR3 in DNA: TGCAGTGCTATCTCAGGGGTGCCCCATAGCAATCAGCCCCAGCATTTT.

This clonotype occurred many times. The chain combines TRBV21-1 with TRBJ1-1; TRBD1 is taken as the D call from the table, unchecked against the DNA. TRBV21-1 represents a pseudogene. The CDR3 length is 16 residues. CDR3 residues: CASSKGDRGRYTEAFF. The CDR3 coding sequence is TGTGCCAGCAGCAAAGGGGACAGGGGGCGCTACACTGAAGCTTTCTTT.

This clonotype has a count of ten or more. The CDR3 sequence is CASSLTGTTAGTGELFF. Written as DNA, the CDR3 is TGTGCCAGCAGCTTAACGGGAACAACAGCAGGCACCGGGGAGCTGTTTTTT. This chain uses TRBV7-3 with TRBJ2-2; the D is unclear. Deletions cut 0 bases from V and 4 bases from J, with 15 bases between. The germline V gene has CDR1 SGHTA and CDR2 FQGTGA. The CDR3 covers 17 residues.

This clonotype was seen many times. J is TRBJ2-7 and V is TRBV10-3, with TRBD1 matching over 7 bases. Trimming removed 4 bases from V and 1 base from J; junction bases left unmatched: 7. The CDR3 sequence is 15 residues long. Looked up from germline, CDR1 is ENHRY and CDR2 is SYGVKD. The CDR3 sequence is CAISGSGGASYEQYF. The CDR3 DNA reads TGTGCCATCAGTGGCTCAGGGGGTGCGTCCTACGAGCAGTACTTC.

The rearrangement joins TRBV6-1 to TRBJ1-5, with a weak D call TRBD1 (6 bases). The CDR3 is 14 amino acids. Germline V gene lookup returns CDR1 MNHNS and CDR2 SASEGT. V was pared by 0 bases and J by 7 bases, with 10 bases between. CDR3 bases: TGTGCCAGCAGTGAAGCGGGGGCAAGACAGCCCCAGCATTTT. Its protein is CASSEAGARQPQHF.

In its sample, this clonotype was seen many times. The chain links TRBV20-1 to TRBJ2-3; 8 positions agree with TRBD2. Germline lookup yields CDR1 DFQATT and CDR2 SNEGSKA (reference sequence). V shed 4 bases and J 0 bases; nucleotides not matched to a gene: 9. The CDR3 sequence is 16 residues long. The CDR3 sequence is CSATMPIAGSTDTQYF. The CDR3 DNA follows: TGCAGTGCTACCATGCCAATAGCGGGGAGCACAGATACGCAGTATTTT.

This clonotype was observed at least ten times. The chain recombines TRBV27 with TRBJ1-4, with D maybe TRBD1 (5 bases). The CDR3 sequence is 14 residues long. Trimming stripped 3 bases from V and 6 bases from J, with 11 bases between. Germline V CDR1 and CDR2: MNHEY, SMNVEV (reference sequence). CDR3 residues: CASSFAGRHEKLFF. For the CDR3, the DNA is TGTGCCAGCAGTTTCGCAGGGCGGCATGAAAAACTGTTTTTT.

This clonotype showed up many times. The chain combines TRBV9 with TRBJ2-3; 10 bases fit TRBD2. Trimming at V came to 6 bases and at J to 2 bases, leaving 9 bases not matched to a gene. The CDR3 extends over 16 amino acids. Germline CDR1 reads SGDLS; CDR2 reads YYNGEE. The CDR3 loop reads CASTPLSGGVTDTQYF. In nucleotides, the CDR3 is TGTGCCAGCACCCCCCTAAGCGGGGGGGTCACAGATACGCAGTATTTT.

This clonotype has at least ten counts. V usage is TRBV12-3 or TRBV12-4 and J usage is TRBJ1-5; perhaps TRBD1 as D (5 bases). CDR3 length: 12 residues. Trimming took off 6 bases at V and 5 bases at J, with 8 bases between the two ends. The CDR3 DNA reads TGTGCCAGCAGGGACACCTATCAGCCCCAGCATTTT. As protein: CASRDTYQPQHF.

This clonotype was found many times. The chain links TRBV7-2 to TRBJ1-2; D gene unclear. From germline, CDR1 is SGHTA and CDR2 FQGNSA. The CDR3 is 12 amino acids. Trimming shortened V by 5 bases and J by 3 bases, and 7 bases separated the two germline ends. The DNA for the CDR3 is TGTGCCAGCAGCCGACGGGACTATGGCTACACCTTC. It translates to CASSRRDYGYTF.

Ten or more counts support this clonotype. J is TRBJ1-5 and V is TRBV29-1; D is undetermined. V lost 6 bases and J lost 0, with 6 bases in between. The CDR3 has 12 amino acids. Germline V lookup: CDR1 SQVTM, CDR2 ANQGSEA. DNA of the CDR3: TGCAGCGTGTCGGGTAGCAATCAGCCCCAGCATTTT. Translating it yields CSVSGSNQPQHF.

In this sample, this clonotype turned up a few times. The chain combines TRBV5-1 with TRBJ2-7; 7 positions agree with TRBD1. V shed 4 bases, J shed 5 bases, and the junction held 9 bases outside the gene matches. CDR1 is SGHRS and CDR2 is YFSETQ in the germline V gene. This CDR3 region has 14 residues. The CDR3 coding sequence is TGCGCCAGCAGCCGACTGACAGGGACAAACGAGCAGTACTTC. It is translated as CASSRLTGTNEQYF.

In this sample, this clonotype turned up many times. The chain is built from TRBV7-9 and TRBJ2-1; a weak D match, TRBD2 (7 bases). From germline, CDR1 is SEHNR and CDR2 FQNEAQ (reference sequence). V was pared by 1 base and J by 4 bases, with 14 bases between. This CDR3 comprises 16 residues. CDR3 sequence: CASSLEGGGPYNEQFF. CDR3 in DNA: TGTGCCAGCAGCTTAGAAGGGGGAGGGCCATACAATGAGCAGTTCTTC. Combining the CDR3 with reference TRBV7-9 and TRBJ2-1 gives the whole variable domain DTGVSQNPRHKITKRGQNVTFRCDPISEHNRLYWYRQTLGQGPEFLTYFQNEAQLEKSRLLSDRFSAERPKGSFSTLEIQRTEQGDSAMYLCASSLEGGGPYNEQFFGPGTRLTVL.

This clonotype has at least ten counts. The gene calls are TRBV3-1 and TRBJ2-1; 7 bases fit TRBD2. Germline values: CDR1 LGHDT, CDR2 YNNKEL (reference sequence). The CDR3 is 18 residues long. The V gene end was trimmed by 1 base and the J gene end by 0 bases; junction bases not matched to a gene: 9. The CDR3 protein is CASSQAVSGLSSYNEQFF. CDR3 in DNA: TGTGCCAGCAGCCAAGCGGTTAGCGGGTTAAGCTCCTACAATGAGCAGTTCTTC.

This clonotype was found many times. The rearrangement uses TRBV25-1 and TRBJ1-5, with 8 bases aligning to TRBD1. This CDR3 spans 12 amino acids. CDR1 is MGHDK, CDR2 SYGVNS, per germline. J lost 7 bases, V lost 6 bases, and 2 bases had no gene match. The CDR3 loop is CASRTGEQPQHF. Written as DNA, the CDR3 is TGTGCCAGCAGGACAGGGGAGCAGCCCCAGCATTTT.

This clonotype was found many times. The V call is TRBV29-1, the J call TRBJ1-5; no clear D gene. Per germline, CDR1 SQVTM and CDR2 ANQGSEA. V was shortened by 4 bases and J by 7 bases, with 8 bases between the two germline ends. The CDR3 loop spans 11 amino acids. CDR3 in amino acids: CSVGQGQPQHF. As DNA, the CDR3 is TGCAGCGTTGGTCAAGGGCAGCCCCAGCATTTT. Complete variable domain (other parts from reference TRBV29-1 and TRBJ1-5): SAVISQKPSRDICQRGTSLTIQCQVDSQVTMMFWYRQQPGQSLTLIATANQGSEATYESGFVIDKFPISRPNLTFSTLTVSNMSPEDSSIYLCSVGQGQPQHFGDGTRLSIL.

The sample holds many counts of this clonotype. In DNA, the CDR3 is TGCGCCAGCAGCCAAGTCCGATTAGGGACTAGCGGGAGCCTTGGGACCTGGGAGCTGTTTTTT. Protein product: CASSQVRLGTSGSLGTWELFF. The chain couples TRBV4-1 to TRBJ2-2; 14 bases are a match to TRBD2. Germline values: CDR1 MGHRA, CDR2 YSYEKL. The CDR3 runs to 21 residues. After removal of 1 base from V and 9 bases from J, the junction contained 19 bases not matched to a gene.

This clonotype was recorded at least ten times. V is TRBV7-8 and J is TRBJ2-2; 7 bases align to TRBD1. Germline V lookup: CDR1 SGHVS, CDR2 FQNEAQ. The junction had 11 bases not matched to a gene; V was cut back by 6 bases and J by 4 bases. This CDR3 is built from 16 residues. The chain's CDR3 is CASRRTGTEFTGELFF. The CDR3 nucleotides read TGTGCCAGCAGAAGAACCGGGACAGAGTTCACCGGGGAGCTGTTTTTT.

This clonotype has more than one count but fewer than ten. The J gene is TRBJ2-3, the V gene TRBV7-2; 7 bases fit TRBD2. The CDR3 totals 15 residues. Germline V gene lookup returns CDR1 SGHTA and CDR2 FQGNSA. V dropped 1 base and J dropped 4; count of bases not matched to a gene: 5. CDR3 sequence (DNA): TGTGCCAGCAGCTTAGGACTAGCCGGGCCAGATACGCAGTATTTT. This encodes CASSLGLAGPDTQYF.

This clonotype was counted at least ten times. The J gene is TRBJ1-5, the V gene TRBV28; D is uncertain. V lost 3 bases and J lost 2, with 14 bases in between. The CDR3 extends over 16 amino acids. Germline CDR1 MDHEN, CDR2 SYDVKM. Here the CDR3 DNA reads TGTGCCAGCAGTTTCGTCAGGCAAACGGGCAATCAGCCCCAGCATTTT. Protein product: CASSFVRQTGNQPQHF.

The table lists this clonotype with a few counts. This chain joins TRBV6-5 and TRBJ2-4, with TRBD2 matching 8 bases. Trimming removed 2 bases from V and 8 bases from J; junction bases left unmatched: 8. Germline V gene data show CDR1 as MNHEY and CDR2 as SVGAGI. The CDR3 runs to 15 residues. The CDR3 DNA reads as TGTGCCAGCAGTTACGTCGGCGGGGGGATACACATTCAGTACTTC. Its protein product is CASSYVGGGIHIQYF.

In this sample, this clonotype turned up many times. The chain couples TRBV29-1 to TRBJ2-5; D unclear. Trimming left V 0 bases short and J 1 base short, with 15 bases between. CDR3 size: 16 residues. The germline gives CDR1 SQVTM, CDR2 ANQGSEA. This CDR3 reads CSVEDQGAPTQETQYF. The CDR3 DNA sequence: TGCAGCGTTGAAGATCAAGGAGCGCCGACCCAAGAGACCCAGTACTTC.

This clonotype came up many times. This sequence joins TRBV7-9 and TRBJ1-4; D possibly corresponds to TRBD1 (6 bases). Trimming removed 6 bases at V and 3 bases at J, with 11 bases between. The CDR3 is 14 residues long. Germline V CDR1 and CDR2: SEHNR, FQNEAQ (reference sequence). CDR3 region: CASSYRAANEKLFF. In DNA, the CDR3 is TGTGCCAGCAGTTACAGGGCTGCTAATGAAAAACTGTTTTTT. Full variable domain (missing parts from reference TRBV7-9 and TRBJ1-4): DTGVSQNPRHKITKRGQNVTFRCDPISEHNRLYWYRQTLGQGPEFLTYFQNEAQLEKSRLLSDRFSAERPKGSFSTLEIQRTEQGDSAMYLCASSYRAANEKLFFGSGTQLSVL.

This clonotype was counted only a few times. The chain recombines TRBV20-1 with TRBJ2-1; 8 nucleotides agree with TRBD2. The CDR3 has 16 residues. Trimming at V came to 0 bases and at J to 5 bases, leaving 9 bases not matched to a gene. Germline CDR1 and CDR2: DFQATT and SNEGSKA (reference sequence). CDR3 region: CSARELAVKLHNEQFF. In DNA, the CDR3 is TGCAGTGCTAGAGAACTAGCGGTAAAACTACACAATGAGCAGTTCTTC.

Ten or more counts support this clonotype. This chain links TRBV28 with TRBJ2-5, with no clear D. Trimming took off 6 bases at V and 5 bases at J, with 13 bases between the two ends. The germline V gene has CDR1 MDHEN and CDR2 SYDVKM. This CDR3 has 13 amino acids. The CDR3 sequence: CASSPTLGETQYF. The CDR3 nucleotides are TGTGCCAGCAGCCCGACCCTAGGGGAGACCCAGTACTTC.